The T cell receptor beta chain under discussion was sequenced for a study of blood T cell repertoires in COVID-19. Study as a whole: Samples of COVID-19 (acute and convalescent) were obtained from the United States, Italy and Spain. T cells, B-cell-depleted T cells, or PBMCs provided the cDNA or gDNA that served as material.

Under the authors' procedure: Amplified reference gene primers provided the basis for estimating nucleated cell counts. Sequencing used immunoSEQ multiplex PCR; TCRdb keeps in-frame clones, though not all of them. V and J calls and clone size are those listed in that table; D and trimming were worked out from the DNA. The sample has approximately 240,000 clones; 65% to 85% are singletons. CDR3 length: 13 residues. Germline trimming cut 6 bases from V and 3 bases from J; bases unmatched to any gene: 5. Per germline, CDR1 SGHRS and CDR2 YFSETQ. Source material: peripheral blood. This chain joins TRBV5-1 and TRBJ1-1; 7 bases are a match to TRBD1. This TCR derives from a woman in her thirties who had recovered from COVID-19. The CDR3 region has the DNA TGCGCCAGCAAGGAGGGGGCCGACACTGAAGCTTTCTTT. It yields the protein CASKEGADTEAFF. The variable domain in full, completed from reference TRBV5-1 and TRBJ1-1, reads KAGVTQTPRYLIKTRGQQVTLSCSPISGHRSVSWYQQTPGQGLQFLFEYFSETQRNKGNFPGRFSGRQFSNSRSEMNVSTLELGDSALYLCASKEGADTEAFFGQGTRLTVV.